This TCR beta chain was recorded in a study of blood T cells in healthy people across ages. Overall study results and limits: Correlation between TCR beta diversity and naive T cell percentage was strong. Roughly linearly, TCR beta diversity per million T cells fell as age increased.

The V and J ends lost 1 base and 6 bases respectively, with 8 bases between them. The CDR3 consists of 13 residues. CDR1 is MNHNY and CDR2 is SVGAGI in the germline V gene (reference sequence). Sample-barcoded 5' priming and a J-beta primer mix drove a second PCR of roughly 7 to 11 cycles. TCRdb processed the 5' RACE reads anew with MiXCR; each CDR3 protein has one entry. The table has some 670,000 distinct CDR3 sequences, roughly half seen once. Each sample gave at least 6 million isolated PBMCs. As regards this clonotype: No antigen is known for it.

The receptor's source is a woman of 80 years or more in good health. The chain employs TRBV6-6 and TRBJ2-3; D ambiguous. Sequenced input: blood. The CDR3 is CASSYLAKDTQYF. CDR3 nucleotides: TGTGCCAGCAGTTACTTGGCTAAGGATACGCAGTATTTT.